The rows below give T cell receptor beta chains drawn from one sample of a study of cytomegalovirus exposure and HLA in healthy donors. The data were produced by immunoSEQ multiplex PCR, yet TCRdb's version contains in-frame clones alone and is incomplete. The profile shows 90,000 to 150,000 clones, around 77% of them singletons. The source material was PBMCs. The receptor source for this set is a middle-aged man in good health and CMV-seropositive. Both conserved end residues are part of each CDR3. A D gene is named only where the DNA matches it firmly. Not all rows give a size; the values are once, few, many and, for expanded clones, a class.

D gene,clone size,J gene,V gene,CDR3 length,CDR3 DNA,CDR3 protein
TRBD1,.,TRBJ1-4,TRBV6-1,15,TGTGCCAGCAGTTCACTTCCGGGACAGGGGGAAAAACTGTTTTTT,CASSSLPGQGEKLFF
.,.,TRBJ1-5,TRBV7-6,13,TGCGCCAGCAGCTCAGACAATAATCAGCCCCAGCATTTT,CASSSDNNQPQHF
TRBD1,.,TRBJ1-2,TRBV18,14,TGTGCCAGCTCACCTCGGGACAGCCCCTATGGCTACACCTTC,CASSPRDSPYGYTF
.,.,TRBJ1-2,TRBV1,18,TGCACCAGCAGCGGCGACAAAACGGCGAGACCCAACTTCTATGGCTACACCTTC,CTSSGDKTARPNFYGYTF
TRBD1,.,TRBJ2-5,TRBV4-3,18,TGCGCCAGCAGCCAAGCCGGGACAGGGGTGATTTGGAAAGAGACCCAGTACTTC,CASSQAGTGVIWKETQYF
.,once,TRBJ1-2,TRBV18,13,TGTGCCAGCTCACCGGACACCGCCTATGGCTACACCTTC,CASSPDTAYGYTF
.,.,TRBJ1-2,TRBV5-8,15,TGTGCCAGCAGCTTGGTCGGGGGGAAGGACTATGGCTACACCTTC,CASSLVGGKDYGYTF
.,.,TRBJ2-2,TRBV19,13,.,CASSTLRAGELFF
TRBD1,.,TRBJ2-5,TRBV7-9,17,TGTGCCAGCAGCTTAGAAGGGACAGGGGTCCTCCAAGAGACCCAGTACTTC,CASSLEGTGVLQETQYF
.,.,TRBJ1-1,TRBV5-6,13,TGTGCCAGCAGCTTTAAGTCCGGTGCTGAAGCTTTCTTT,CASSFKSGAEAFF
TRBD1,.,TRBJ1-2,TRBV11-2,13,TGTGCCAGCAGCCCCGGACAGGGGGATGGCTACACCTTC,CASSPGQGDGYTF
TRBD1,.,TRBJ2-7,TRBV5-1,15,TGCGCCAGCAGCCCGGAGACAGGGGGCTTCTACGAGCAGTACTTC,CASSPETGGFYEQYF
.,.,TRBJ1-5,TRBV5-1,14,TGCGCCAGCAGCTCCAGCGGGGGCGGTCAGCCCCAGCATTTT,CASSSSGGGQPQHF
.,.,TRBJ2-5,TRBV19,15,TGTGCCAGCACCTGGGGCACTCATGGCCAAGAGACCCAGTACTTC,CASTWGTHGQETQYF
.,.,TRBJ2-2,TRBV9,15,TGTGCCAGCAGCGCTACTGGTGCCGGCACCGGGGAGCTGTTTTTT,CASSATGAGTGELFF
.,.,TRBJ2-5,TRBV5-4,13,TGTGCCAGCAGCTTGGACACGCAAGAGACCCAGTACTTC,CASSLDTQETQYF
TRBD2,.,TRBJ2-7,TRBV4-2,16,TGTGCCAGCAGCCTAACTAGCGGGGGTTCTTCCTACGAGCAGTACTTC,CASSLTSGGSSYEQYF
TRBD2,.,TRBJ2-5,TRBV4-1,16,TGCGCCAGCAGCCAAGAGCCCAAGCGGGGGGCCCCCGCCGGGTACTTC,CASSQEPKRGAPAGYF
.,.,TRBJ1-2,TRBV4-1,17,TGCGCCAGCAGCCAAGATCTTTTCGGGGGGCTTAACTATGGCTACACCTTC,CASSQDLFGGLNYGYTF
TRBD1,.,TRBJ1-2,TRBV28,14,TGTGCCAGCAGAAACAGGGGGCGCAGCTATGGCTACACCTTC,CASRNRGRSYGYTF
.,.,TRBJ2-1,TRBV29-1,13,TGCAGCGCTGGACTTTCGTCCTACAATGAGCAGTTCTTC,CSAGLSSYNEQFF
.,.,TRBJ2-1,TRBV7-6,17,TGTGCCAGCAGCGAAGGGGCTAGTCCCTCCCTCTACAATGAGCAGTTCTTC,CASSEGASPSLYNEQFF
TRBD2,.,TRBJ2-3,TRBV19,16,TGTGCCAGTACCCTTACGACTAGCGGGGGCACAGATACGCAGTATTTT,CASTLTTSGGTDTQYF
TRBD1,.,TRBJ1-2,TRBV30,14,TGTGCCTGGGATACAGGGGGCGGGTACTATGGCTACACCTTC,CAWDTGGGYYGYTF
.,.,TRBJ1-1,TRBV5-6,16,TGTGCCAGCAGCTCCCCACCAGCGGGACCTAACACTGAAGCTTTCTTT,CASSSPPAGPNTEAFF
TRBD1,.,TRBJ2-7,TRBV7-3,14,TGTGCCAGCAGCTCCGGACAGGGGTCTGTCGAGCAGTACTTC,CASSSGQGSVEQYF
.,once,TRBJ2-5,TRBV27,14,TGTGCCAGCAGTTTCCTAGGACGGGGAGAGACCCAGTACTTC,CASSFLGRGETQYF
.,.,TRBJ2-7,TRBV11-2,11,TGTGCCAGCAGCTCCCGGACAGAGCAGTACTTC,CASSSRTEQYF
TRBD1,.,TRBJ2-3,TRBV9,15,TGTGCCAGCAGCTTTGAAGACAGGGGAATAGATACGCAGTATTTT,CASSFEDRGIDTQYF
TRBD1,few,TRBJ2-7,TRBV28,15,TGTGCCAGCAGTTTGGCCGGGACAGGGGGCTACGAGCAGTACTTC,CASSLAGTGGYEQYF
.,.,TRBJ2-1,TRBV21-1,16,TGTGCCAGCAGCAAAGCCGGGACTAGCAAGGACAATGAGCAGTTCTTC,CASSKAGTSKDNEQFF
.,.,TRBJ1-5,TRBV18,15,TGTGCCAGCTCCCCGGACGGACAGAAGAATCAGCCCCAGCATTTT,CASSPDGQKNQPQHF
.,.,TRBJ2-7,TRBV7-9,15,TGTGCCAGCAGCTCCCTCAGAGGTCCGGCCTACGAGCAGTACTTC,CASSSLRGPAYEQYF
TRBD1,.,TRBJ2-2,TRBV4-2,16,TGTGCCAGCAGCCAAGATCCAGGGGGCGGCACCGGGGAGCTGTTTTTT,CASSQDPGGGTGELFF
.,.,TRBJ2-3,TRBV27,14,TGTGCCAGCAGTCCAACTTGGTTGGCAGATACGCAGTATTTT,CASSPTWLADTQYF
.,few,TRBJ1-2,TRBV4-2,13,TGTGCCAGCAGCCAAGAAACAGGGAATGGCTACACCTTC,CASSQETGNGYTF
.,.,TRBJ2-7,TRBV18,16,TGTGCCAGCTCACCACATCCCGGGACAGCGGGTAGCGAGCAGTACTTC,CASSPHPGTAGSEQYF
TRBD1,.,TRBJ1-5,TRBV19,14,TGTGCCAGTACCCACAGGGGGTCGGCTCAGCCCCAGCATTTT,CASTHRGSAQPQHF
.,.,TRBJ2-3,TRBV6-6,14,TGTGCCAGCAGCCGCGATTCTGGCACAGATACGCAGTATTTT,CASSRDSGTDTQYF
TRBD2,.,TRBJ2-5,TRBV4-1,16,TGCGCCAGCAGCCTGTCGGGGGGGCCCCTCCAAGAGACCCAGTACTTC,CASSLSGGPLQETQYF
TRBD1,once,TRBJ1-4,TRBV4-3,16,TGCGCCAGCAGCGAATTGGGACAGGCTCGGAGGGGGGGACTGTTTTTT,CASSELGQARRGGLFF
.,.,TRBJ2-7,TRBV4-3,13,TGCGCCAGCAGCCAAGATGAGGCCTACGAGCAGTACTTC,CASSQDEAYEQYF
TRBD1,few,TRBJ2-7,TRBV5-1,15,TGCGCCAGCAGTAAAGACAGGGCTTCCTCCTACGAGCAGTACTTC,CASSKDRASSYEQYF
TRBD1,.,TRBJ2-5,TRBV11-2,16,TGTGCCAGCAGCTTAGTGGTAGGGGGCTCCAATGAAGGGCAGTACTTC,CASSLVVGGSNEGQYF
TRBD1,.,TRBJ1-6,TRBV13,15,TGTGCCAGCAGCACCACCGGGACAGGGGTCTCACCCCTCCACTTT,CASSTTGTGVSPLHF
.,.,TRBJ1-1,TRBV30,12,TGTGCCTGGAGTCTGGCAGGGAGGGAAGCTTTCTTT,CAWSLAGREAFF
TRBD1,once,TRBJ1-5,TRBV6-5,15,TGTGCCAGCAGGGCGGACAGGGTTGTCAATCAGCCCCAGCATTTT,CASRADRVVNQPQHF
.,few,TRBJ2-1,TRBV9,17,TGTGCCAGCAGCGTAGTACCTAGTGGGGGGGCGGGTAATGAGCAGTTCTTC,CASSVVPSGGAGNEQFF
TRBD1,.,TRBJ1-4,TRBV7-2,15,TGTGCCAGCAGCCCACAGGGGGGCAGTAATGAAAAACTGTTTTTT,CASSPQGGSNEKLFF
.,.,TRBJ1-1,TRBV20-1,11,TGCAGTGCTCGTCGTATCGGTGGAGCTTTCTTT,CSARRIGGAFF
.,.,TRBJ1-1,TRBV4-3,14,TGCGCCAGCAGCCAAGATGCGGGGAACACTGAAGCTTTCTTT,CASSQDAGNTEAFF
.,few,TRBJ1-5,TRBV7-9,15,TGTGCCAGCAGCTTAGCCCAGGGCCCCAATCAGCCCCAGCATTTT,CASSLAQGPNQPQHF
TRBD1,.,TRBJ2-5,TRBV7-9,13,TGTGCCATCGGGGACAGGGACCAAGAGACCCAGTACTTC,CAIGDRDQETQYF
.,few,TRBJ1-1,TRBV6-5,13,TGTGCCAGCAGTGAAAGAGGAAGGAGCGAAGCTTTCTTT,CASSERGRSEAFF
TRBD1,.,TRBJ2-4,TRBV29-1,18,TGCAGCGTTGCCATTCGGGACAGGGATTATCTAGCCAAAAACATTCAGTACTTC,CSVAIRDRDYLAKNIQYF
.,.,TRBJ1-6,TRBV6-6,15,TGTGCCAGCAGTGAGGTACAGGTGCTCAATTCACCCCTCCACTTT,CASSEVQVLNSPLHF
.,.,TRBJ2-5,TRBV2,10,TGTGCCAGCAATAGAGAGACCCAGTACTTC,CASNRETQYF
.,.,TRBJ2-7,TRBV7-2,11,TGTGCCAGCAGCTATCACTACGAGCAGTACTTC,CASSYHYEQYF
TRBD1,.,TRBJ1-2,TRBV6-5,15,TGTGCCAGCAGCCAGGACAGGGCCTCTAACTATGGCTACACCTTC,CASSQDRASNYGYTF